The 19 T cell receptor beta chains reported below all come from one sample, sequenced in a study of cytomegalovirus exposure and HLA in healthy donors (dated by TCRdb to the late 2010s). The library came from the immunoSEQ multiplex PCR assay. The immuneACCESS repertoire file appears here via TCRdb, limited to in-frame rearrangements. These files lack a portion of the clones; in checked studies, under half of the deficit traces to unresolved V genes, and the cause of the others is not known. For this sample the table gives approximately 160,000 clones, of which about 88% were detected only once. The ten largest clones capture about 3% of the sample. Sequencing was performed on PBMCs. The receptor source for this set is a woman aged 18-29 years in good health and CMV-seropositive.

The chain uses TRBV4-1 and TRBJ1-5, with a tentative D call TRBD1 (5 bases). Germline V CDR1 and CDR2: MGHRA, YSYEKL. Deletions cut 2 bases from V and 5 bases from J, with 13 bases between. CDR3 length: 15 residues. CDR3 nucleotides: TGCGCCAGCAGCCAAAGGGTGCAGGGCGATCAGCCCCAGCATTTT. Amino acids: CASSQRVQGDQPQHF.

The gene calls are TRBV7-9 and TRBJ1-1; D gene ambiguous. Trimming removed 5 bases at V and 3 bases at J, with 13 bases between. The CDR3 sequence is 14 residues long. Germline CDR1 reads SEHNR; CDR2 reads FQNEAQ (reference sequence). CDR3 nucleotides: TGTGCCAGCAGCCCCCCACTAGTTGACACTGAAGCTTTCTTT. Translated: CASSPPLVDTEAFF.

This chain uses TRBV25-1 with TRBJ1-1; D unresolved. From germline, CDR1 is MGHDK and CDR2 SYGVNS. CDR3 size: 15 residues. The ends were cut back, 0 bases at V and 3 bases at J, with 11 bases in the middle. CDR3 in amino acids: CASSEYRGLYTEAFF. The CDR3 nucleotides read TGTGCCAGCAGTGAATATCGGGGTTTGTACACTGAAGCTTTCTTT. Complete variable domain (other parts from reference TRBV25-1 and TRBJ1-1): EADIYQTPRYLVIGTGKKITLECSQTMGHDKMYWYQQDPGMELHLIHYSYGVNSTEKGDLSSESTVSRIRTEHFPLTLESARPSHTSQYLCASSEYRGLYTEAFFGQGTRLTVV.

CDR3 sequence: CASSLSGGEKLFF. CDR3 DNA sequence: TGTGCCAGCAGCTTATCTGGCGGTGAAAAACTGTTTTTT. V and J are TRBV11-2 and TRBJ1-4; no clear D. V was clipped by 2 bases and J by 7 bases, with 8 bases between them. This CDR3 comprises 13 residues. In germline, CDR1 is SGHAT, CDR2 FQNNGV.

The genes are TRBV7-2 and TRBJ2-1, with 12 positions matching TRBD2. From germline, CDR1 is SGHTA and CDR2 FQGNSA. V lost 4 bases and J lost 6; bases outside the gene matches: 7. This CDR3 is built from 16 residues. The CDR3 DNA reads as TGTGCCAGCAGCTCAGCCGGACTAGCGGGGATCAATGAGCAGTTCTTC. It specifies CASSSAGLAGINEQFF.

This chain joins TRBV30 and TRBJ2-5; D is perhaps TRBD1 (6 bases). The length of the CDR3 is 12 residues. The germline gives CDR1 GTSNPN, CDR2 SVGIG (reference sequence). The V end lost 1 base, the J end lost 4 bases, and 7 bases lay between the germline ends. In DNA form, the CDR3 reads TGTGCCTGGAGTGGAGGGGGAGAGACCCAGTACTTC. This sequence encodes CAWSGGGETQYF.

V and J are TRBV13 and TRBJ1-1, with 9 bases identical to TRBD1. Trimming removed 5 bases from V and 0 bases from J; junction bases left unmatched: 4. The V gene's germline CDR1 is PRHDT and CDR2 FYEKMQ (reference sequence). This CDR3 is built from 15 residues. In DNA, the CDR3 is TGTGCCAGCAGCGGACGACAGGGGGTGAACACTGAAGCTTTCTTT. This encodes CASSGRQGVNTEAFF. Full variable domain (missing parts from reference TRBV13 and TRBJ1-1): AAGVIQSPRHLIKEKRETATLKCYPIPRHDTVYWYQQGPGQDPQFLISFYEKMQSDKGSIPDRFSAQQFSDYHSELNMSSLELGDSALYFCASSGRQGVNTEAFFGQGTRLTVV.

This rearrangement joins TRBV5-1 to TRBJ2-3, with TRBD1 identical over 10 bases. Unmatched junction bases numbered 13, after V lost 4 bases and J lost 2 bases. There are 18 residues in the CDR3. CDR1 and CDR2 (germline): SGHRS, YFSETQ. As DNA, the CDR3 is TGCGCCAGCAGCCTAGAACCAGCTGGGACAGGGGACACAGATACGCAGTATTTT. It specifies CASSLEPAGTGDTDTQYF.

The rearrangement links TRBV28 to TRBJ2-1; 7 nucleotides match TRBD2. V shed 6 bases, J shed 9 bases, and the junction held 8 bases outside the gene matches. CDR3 size: 13 residues. Looked up from germline, CDR1 is MDHEN and CDR2 is SYDVKM. CDR3 nucleotides: TGTGCCAGCAGCTTGACTAGCAGAGTTGAGCAGTTCTTC. Its translation is CASSLTSRVEQFF.

This clone occurred once. The chain has TRBV6-4 and TRBJ2-7, with D maybe TRBD2 (5 bases). This CDR3 comprises 12 residues. V was clipped by 8 bases and J by 10 bases, with 18 bases between them. CDR1 MRHNA and CDR2 SNTAGT come from the germline V gene. DNA for the CDR3: TGTGCCAGCCCGCGGAGAAGGGAGCCTCAGTACTTC. Translating it yields CASPRRREPQYF.

With regard to this clone: An end of the junction differs from the germline gene, which may be a read error. This chain uses TRBV7-7 with TRBJ2-1; maybe TRBD2 (6 bases). The length of the CDR3 is 14 residues. Germline V gene data show CDR1 as SSHAT and CDR2 as FNYEAQ (reference sequence). This CDR3 reads CASSSGSGYNEQFF. DNA for the CDR3: TGTGCTAGCAGCTCCGGGAGTGGATACAATGAGCAGTTCTTC.

The chain combines TRBV11-2 with TRBJ2-7; D uncertain. CDR3 size: 17 residues. V was cut by 0 bases and J by 0 bases, with 15 bases left in between. Germline CDR1 SGHAT, CDR2 FQNNGV. For the CDR3, the DNA is TGTGCCAGCAGCTTAGACGCGCCAGGTCGTTTCTCCTACGAGCAGTACTTC. It is translated as CASSLDAPGRFSYEQYF.

This chain uses TRBV6-5 with TRBJ2-1; 7 bases map to TRBD1. This CDR3 is built from 15 residues. J lost 4 bases, V lost 6 bases, and 9 bases had no gene match. CDR1 and CDR2 from the germline V gene are MNHEY and SVGAGI. CDR3 amino acids: CASRPDRLWYNEQFF. CDR3 DNA sequence: TGTGCCAGCAGACCGGACAGGTTGTGGTACAATGAGCAGTTCTTC.

A word on this clone: Different DNA sequences within this sample yield the same CDR3. The rearrangement joins TRBV29-1 to TRBJ1-2; possible D gene TRBD1, 6 bases. In germline, CDR1 is SQVTM, CDR2 ANQGSEA. Trimming took off 6 bases at V and 0 bases at J, with 8 bases between the two ends. The CDR3 runs 12 residues. DNA for the CDR3: TGCAGCGTGGGGACACCTAACTATGGCTACACCTTC. The encoded protein is CSVGTPNYGYTF.

The V call is TRBV7-2, the J call TRBJ2-1; tentatively, D is TRBD1 (6 bases). The length of the CDR3 is 14 residues. Trimming took off 10 bases at V and 0 bases at J, with 13 bases between the two ends. From germline, CDR1 is SGHTA and CDR2 FQGNSA. This CDR3 reads CATQGQNSYNEQFF. The CDR3 nucleotides read TGTGCCACCCAAGGACAGAACTCCTACAATGAGCAGTTCTTC. Full variable domain (remainder filled in from reference TRBV7-2 and TRBJ2-1): GAGVSQSPSNKVTEKGKDVELRCDPISGHTALYWYRQSLGQGLEFLIYFQGNSAPDKSGLPSDRFSAERTGGSVSTLTIQRTQQEDSAVYLCATQGQNSYNEQFFGPGTRLTVL.

The gene calls are TRBV28 and TRBJ1-1; a weak D match, TRBD1 (5 bases). This CDR3 has 14 amino acids. V lost 5 bases and J lost 0, with 10 bases in between. Germline loops: CDR1 MDHEN, CDR2 SYDVKM. Written as DNA, the CDR3 is TGTGCCAGCAGTCCCGACAGAATGAACACTGAAGCTTTCTTT. Protein product: CASSPDRMNTEAFF.

The chain employs TRBV28 and TRBJ1-5; 9 bases line up with TRBD1. J was trimmed by 4 bases and V by 3 bases; bases with no gene match: 7. This CDR3 spans 16 amino acids. Germline CDR1 reads MDHEN; CDR2 reads SYDVKM. In DNA, the CDR3 is TGTGCCAGCAGTTTGTGGACAGGGGATATGAATCAGCCCCAGCATTTT. This gives the protein CASSLWTGDMNQPQHF.

J is TRBJ2-7 and V is TRBV11-3, with TRBD2 identical over 8 bases. With V trimmed by 5 bases and J by 5 bases, 11 bases remained unmatched. Germline V gene data show CDR1 as SGHNT and CDR2 as YENEEA. The CDR3 sequence is 15 residues long. The CDR3 bases are TGTGCCAGCAGCCTTCTTGGTGGAGCGGGAGACGAGCAGTACTTC. Its protein is CASSLLGGAGDEQYF.

The CDR3 sequence is CASSLLDRSNTEAFF. The CDR3 DNA reads as TGTGCCAGCAGCTTACTCGACAGGAGCAACACTGAAGCTTTCTTT. V and J are TRBV7-6 and TRBJ1-1, with a weak D call TRBD1 (6 bases). This CDR3 contains 15 residues. The V end lost 2 bases, the J end lost 2 bases, and 12 bases lay between the germline ends. From germline, CDR1 is SGHVS and CDR2 FNYEAQ. Full variable domain (rest looked up from reference TRBV7-6 and TRBJ1-1): GAGVSQSPRYKVTKRGQDVALRCDPISGHVSLYWYRQALGQGPEFLTYFNYEAQQDKSGLPNDRFSAERPEGSISTLTIQRTEQRDSAMYRCASSLLDRSNTEAFFGQGTRLTVV.